The clone carrying this TCR beta chain was seen a few times. Sequencing used immunoSEQ multiplex PCR; TCRdb keeps in-frame clones, though not all of them. The sample lists 150,000 or so clones, less than 85% occurring once. This sample was included in a study of blood T cell repertoires in COVID-19. Whole-study context: COVID-19 samples, acute and convalescent, were from the United States, Italy and Spain. The analysed material was cDNA or gDNA that came from T cells, B-cell-depleted T cells, or PBMCs.

The TCR originated in a woman aged 80 or older with acute or convalescent COVID-19. The sample was peripheral blood.

The CDR3 region is CASSLVLAGRYEQYF. As DNA, the CDR3 is TGCGCCAGCAGCTTGGTACTAGCGGGAAGGTACGAGCAGTACTTC. The chain employs TRBV5-1 and TRBJ2-7; 10 bases match TRBD2. This CDR3 region has 15 residues. V shed 0 bases and J 4 bases; nucleotides not matched to a gene: 4. Looked up from germline, CDR1 is SGHRS and CDR2 is YFSETQ.